This T cell receptor beta chain is drawn from a study of OX40 agonist ivuxolimab in advanced cancers. This CDR3 region has 14 residues. The germline gives CDR1 KGHSH, CDR2 LQKENI. Trimming cost V 3 bases and J 1 base; bases outside gene matches: 2. Sequenced by immunoSEQ multiplex PCR; TCRdb stores in-frame clones only, minus some. The repertoire holds approximately 70,000 clones, with about 86% as singletons. This sequence was found in an adult with an advanced solid tumor such as melanoma, head and neck, liver or kidney cancer. The chain joins TRBV18 to TRBJ2-5; 7 bases line up with TRBD1. The sample consisted of CD4+ or CD8+ T cells sorted from blood, taken in a trial of the OX40 agonist ivuxolimab. CDR3 loop: CASSPRDSQETQYF. The CDR3 coding sequence is TGTGCCAGCTCACCCCGGGACAGCCAAGAGACCCAGTACTTC. Full variable domain (rest looked up from reference TRBV18 and TRBJ2-5): NAGVMQNPRHLVRRRGQEARLRCSPMKGHSHVYWYRQLPEEGLKFMVYLQKENIIDESGMPKERFSAEFPKEGPSILRIQQVVRGDSAAYFCASSPRDSQETQYFGPGTRLLVL.